This T cell receptor beta chain was identified in a study of PD-L1 blockade in urothelial cancer (dated by TCRdb to 2017 to 2019). General notes on the study: Therapy was started around 2014 for all patients, and atezolizumab 1,200 mg was administered intravenously every 3 weeks. Over 28 patients had pretreatment blood TCR-seq, about 25 had at least one posttreatment blood collection, and about 25 had tumor TCR-seq. The study was an exploratory multi-omic analysis of somatic, immune and clinical correlates of response to PD-L1 blockade with atezolizumab in urothelial cancer. Pretreatment tumor samples, along with matched peripheral blood collected serially before and after atezolizumab treatment, underwent TCR sequencing. About 85% of the 29 patients were identified as males with urothelial cancer of bladder origin, and a prior smoking history was reported by 18 of 29 patients. A median of around 150,000 T cells and tens of thousands of unique TCRs was obtained from blood samples, and a median clonality of approximately 0.08 was observed. Progression-free survival longer than 6 months counted as durable clinical benefit, and TCR features were additionally tested against both progression-free and overall survival. Durable clinical benefit was achieved by nine patients but not by the remaining 20. In the same patients who had TCR sequencing, pretreatment tumors also underwent whole exome sequencing and RNA sequencing. Patients had an ECOG performance status of 0 or 1 and had received between 0 and 3 prior chemotherapy regimens. Blood samples were analyzed at two time points: 3 weeks after treatment start (second dose) and 6 weeks after treatment start. The investigation overall reported the following: Because the sample size was small (n of about 30) and many exploratory analyses were performed, the results are intended to be hypothesis-generating. Improved progression-free and overall survival was found to be associated with pretreatment peripheral blood TCR clonality below the median. Patients with durable benefit showed greater expansion of tumor-associated TCR clones in peripheral blood 3 weeks after starting treatment (n ≈ 23, p = 0.022).

To estimate absolute template abundance from read counts, synthetic TCR analog templates were spiked into each PCR. Using the immunoSEQ assay, TCRbeta CDR3 regions were amplified from genomic DNA with bias-controlled V and J gene primers. Sequencing of rearranged TCRbeta segments was done at approximately 20X coverage. The study's own analysis went as follows. Clustering was used to correct sequencing errors, and CDR3s were annotated against IMGT so that V, D and J genes could be assigned. Downstream analyses used only productive TCRbeta rearrangements, leaving out any out-of-frame or stop-codon sequences. Clonality was calculated as one minus the Shannon entropy normalized by the log of the number of unique productive sequences. Fisher's exact test with Benjamini-Hochberg correction, at a threshold of adjusted p below 0.01, was used to find clones that differed between time points or between blood and tumor. In TCRdb, the immuneACCESS table is reduced to in-frame sequences with V and J assigned. These tables do not hold every clone; where another copy was compared, an unresolved V gene accounts for under half, and the others remain unexplained. The V and J calls and clone size come from that table; D and trimming were worked out from the DNA. In all, the sample holds tens of thousands of clones, and roughly 80% of those were seen once. Clones ranked in the top ten supply about 2% of the sample.

As concerns this clone: Its target antigen remains unknown. Base qualities are not at hand, and no much larger clone is one base apart.

The cohort included 25 to 35 patients with locally advanced or metastatic urothelial carcinoma who were treated at Memorial Sloan Kettering on a trial protocol. Peripheral blood mononuclear cells were collected from each patient pretreatment and during treatment, giving between 1 and 8 total time points per patient. The Qiagen DNeasy Blood extraction kit was used to purify genomic DNA from total PBMCs and from tumor samples. PBMCs were collected pretreatment and during treatment and were isolated and stored as previously described. The trim is 8 bases for V and 0 bases for J, with a gap of 14 bases between the germline ends. Its CDR3 holds 15 amino acids, cysteine through phenylalanine. Only the CDR3 region is kept as DNA, spanning 45 bases read in frame from base 1. CDR1 MNHNS and CDR2 SASEGT are derived from the germline V gene.

The sequence joins TRBV6-1 to TRBJ2-4; the D gene is not confidently resolved. The TCR originated in a man over 45 with urothelial cancer. The sequenced sample was PBMCs, obtained around atezolizumab (anti-PD-L1) treatment. The sequenced DNA is TGTGCCAGCGGGTCGAGGCTTATAGCCAAAAACATTCAGTACTTC. Its translation is CASGSRLIAKNIQYF.